The 21 T cell receptor beta chains reported below all come from one sample, sequenced in a study of Graves' ophthalmopathy and Graves' hyperthyroidism. From RNA, the CDR3 regions of TCR beta chains were amplified and sequenced. First-round RT-PCR used HTBI primers; second-round multiplex PCR followed. TCRdb re-analysed the multiplex PCR reads in MiXCR, keeping a single row per CDR3 protein. The profile shows hundreds of thousands of distinct CDR3 sequences, roughly 20% of them singletons. Sample: peripheral blood. Receptors were obtained from a woman younger than 30 with stable Graves' hyperthyroidism. Some clones in this sample may be carry-over from other donors' samples.

The chain uses TRBV9 and TRBJ2-7; possibly TRBD1 for D (5 bases). Trimming left V 3 bases short and J 2 bases short, with 12 bases between. The CDR3 runs to 14 residues. Germline V gene lookup returns CDR1 SGDLS and CDR2 YYNGEE. The CDR3 DNA sequence: TGTGCCAGCAGCGCGGACACTTTTACCTACGAGCAGTACTTC. Amino acids: CASSADTFTYEQYF.

The chain has TRBV20-1 and TRBJ2-5; maybe TRBD1 (6 bases). V dropped 4 bases and J dropped 5 bases, with 20 bases sitting between them. This CDR3 comprises 15 residues. Germline CDR1 reads DFQATT; CDR2 reads SNEGSKA (reference sequence). The CDR3 reads CSANTQRGRRETQYF. CDR3 DNA: TGCAGTGCTAACACACAAAGGGGGAGAAGGGAGACCCAGTACTTC.

This clonotype has a count of ten or more. The V and J genes are TRBV13 and TRBJ1-6; 8 bases align to TRBD1. Germline V lookup: CDR1 PRHDT, CDR2 FYEKMQ (reference sequence). J was trimmed by 6 bases and V by 6 bases; bases with no gene match: 7. CDR3 size: 15 residues. CDR3 nucleotides: TGTGCCAGCAGTTTCGGGACAGGCCTTAATTCACCCCTCCACTTT. It translates to CASSFGTGLNSPLHF.

V and J are TRBV6-5 and TRBJ2-7, with 7 bases matching TRBD1. CDR3 length: 16 residues. Germline assignment: CDR1 MNHEY and CDR2 SVGAGI. The V gene end was trimmed by 5 bases and the J gene end by 2 bases; junction bases not matched to a gene: 12. Here the CDR3 DNA reads TGTGCCAGCAGTAACGACTACAGGGGACCAACCTACGAGCAGTACTTC. Residues: CASSNDYRGPTYEQYF.

This clonotype was recorded a few times. This chain links TRBV19 with TRBJ2-5; D ambiguous. CDR3 length: 13 amino acids. V lost 2 bases, J lost 2 bases, and 6 bases lay in between. From germline, CDR1 is LNHDA and CDR2 SQIVND (reference sequence). CDR3: CASSISYQETQYF. The CDR3 nucleotides read TGTGCCAGTAGTATATCGTATCAAGAGACCCAGTACTTC. Drawing the rest from reference TRBV19 and TRBJ2-5, the complete variable domain is DGGITQSPKYLFRKEGQNVTLSCEQNLNHDAMYWYRQDPGQGLRLIYYSQIVNDFQKGDIAEGYSVSREKKESFPLTVTSAQKNPTAFYLCASSISYQETQYFGPGTRLLVL.

The chain employs TRBV6-2 or TRBV6-3 and TRBJ1-5; possibly TRBD1 for D (5 bases). Germline loops: CDR1 MNHEY, CDR2 SVGEGT. V lost 8 bases to trimming and J lost 0 bases, with 11 bases between them. This CDR3 region has 14 residues. For the CDR3, the DNA is TGTGCCAGCGAGGAGGGGAATAGCAATCAGCCCCAGCATTTT. It codes for CASEEGNSNQPQHF.

The table lists this clonotype with a few counts. With a much larger clone just one base away, this may be a read error. The chain uses TRBV6-2 or TRBV6-3 and TRBJ1-5; D unresolved. This CDR3 has 13 residues. CDR1 MNHEY and CDR2 SVGEGT come from the germline V gene. Trimming cost V 1 base and J 3 bases, with 4 bases left between them. The CDR3 region is CASSYYANQPQHF. The CDR3 coding sequence is TGTGCCAGCAGTTACTACGCCAATCAGCCCCAGCATTTT.

This clonotype has ten or more counts. This rearrangement joins TRBV20-1 to TRBJ2-7; D ambiguous. CDR1 and CDR2 (germline): DFQATT, SNEGSKA (reference sequence). CDR3 length: 11 amino acids. The V gene lost 3 bases and the J gene lost 2 bases, with 5 bases spanning the gap. CDR3 in DNA: TGCAGTGCTAGCGACACCTACGAGCAGTACTTC. Its protein product is CSASDTYEQYF.

There are a few counts of this clonotype. The chain couples TRBV6-5 to TRBJ1-1; D not certain. The CDR3 runs 11 residues. Trimming stripped 2 bases from V and 9 bases from J, with 7 bases between. Germline loops: CDR1 MNHEY, CDR2 SVGAGI. In DNA, the CDR3 is TGTGCCAGCAGTTACGGCAGACAAGCTTTCTTT. This gives the protein CASSYGRQAFF.

This clonotype was seen many times. The V call is TRBV5-1, the J call TRBJ1-1; no definite D call. The CDR3 is 13 amino acids. Germline V gene sequence: CDR1 SGHRS, CDR2 YFSETQ. The germline V and J ends were trimmed by 3 bases and 3 bases, with 9 bases remaining between them. CDR3 loop: CASSSDEYTEAFF. The CDR3 DNA is TGCGCCAGCAGCTCTGACGAGTACACTGAAGCTTTCTTT.

At least ten counts were recorded for this clonotype. This sequence joins TRBV9 and TRBJ2-5; TRBD1 might be the D (6 bases). The length of the CDR3 is 15 residues. Deletions cut 0 bases from V and 1 base from J, with 10 bases between. Germline V gene lookup returns CDR1 SGDLS and CDR2 YYNGEE. CDR3 DNA sequence: TGTGCCAGCAGCGTAGGTTTACAGGGCCAAGAGACCCAGTACTTC. It translates to CASSVGLQGQETQYF.

This clonotype was seen at least ten times. The chain employs TRBV4-2 and TRBJ2-7, with D uncertain. The V gene's germline CDR1 is LGHNA and CDR2 YNFKEQ. The CDR3 spans 16 residues. V was pared by 0 bases and J by 7 bases, with 19 bases between. The CDR3 sequence: CASSQDYLNSMGEQYF. The CDR3 nucleotides are TGTGCCAGCAGCCAAGATTATCTGAATAGCATGGGGGAGCAGTACTTC.

This clonotype was detected ten times or more. The chain recombines TRBV4-2 with TRBJ1-5; D perhaps matches TRBD1 (5 bases). V dropped 8 bases and J dropped 2 bases, with 22 bases sitting between them. The germline V gene encodes CDR1 LGHNA and CDR2 YNFKEQ. The CDR3 loop spans 17 amino acids. CDR3 nucleotides: TGTGCCAGCTCCTTCTACACCGGGGGTTCGGGCAATCAGCCCCAGCATTTT. The encoded protein is CASSFYTGGSGNQPQHF.

This clonotype was counted many times. This chain connects TRBV11-1 to TRBJ2-2; tentatively, D is TRBD1 (6 bases). The CDR3 has 17 residues. V was shortened by 4 bases and J by 5 bases, with 20 bases between the two germline ends. Germline V CDR1 and CDR2: SGHAT, FQDESV (reference sequence). The CDR3 DNA is TGTGCCAGCAGCTCCAGGGAGCGTCAGGGGATGACCGGGGAGCTGTTTTTT. Protein: CASSSRERQGMTGELFF.

The chain combines TRBV18 with TRBJ2-7; perhaps TRBD2 as D (6 bases). V lost 2 bases to trimming and J lost 4 bases, with 15 bases between them. The CDR3 sequence is 15 residues long. In germline, CDR1 is KGHSH, CDR2 LQKENI. CDR3 sequence: CASSPSWALAYEQYF. As DNA, the CDR3 is TGTGCCAGCTCACCAAGCTGGGCACTAGCTTACGAGCAGTACTTC.

This sequence joins TRBV29-1 and TRBJ1-1, with 8 bases lining up with TRBD1. The CDR3 runs 12 residues. Germline-derived CDR1 and CDR2 are SQVTM and ANQGSEA. Trimming took 0 bases from V and 11 from J; bases not matched to a gene: 5. The CDR3 DNA sequence: TGCAGCGTTGAAGATCAGGGGGCGCCTGCTTTCTTT. Residues: CSVEDQGAPAFF.

This clonotype has a handful of counts. The chain carries TRBV19 and TRBJ2-5; the D gene could be TRBD1 or TRBD2 (5 bases each). This CDR3 region has 13 residues. V shed 3 bases and J shed 5 bases, with 10 bases lying between them. Germline CDR1 is LNHDA and CDR2 is SQIVND (reference sequence). CDR3 amino acids: CASSMGRGETQYF. CDR3 nucleotides: TGTGCCAGTAGTATGGGGCGCGGGGAGACCCAGTACTTC.

This clonotype has a count of ten or more. V is TRBV5-1 and J is TRBJ2-7; 7 bases match TRBD1. Germline CDR1 SGHRS, CDR2 YFSETQ. J gave up 5 bases and V 5 bases, and 13 bases lay outside the gene matches. CDR3 size: 15 residues. CDR3 sequence (DNA): TGCGCCAGCAGGCCCGAAGGACAGGAGTGGAACGAGCAGTACTTC. Amino acid sequence: CASRPEGQEWNEQYF.

As for this clonotype: Sequence at one end of the junction differs from germline and may be a read error. This sequence joins TRBV12-3 or TRBV12-4 and TRBJ1-2; TRBD1 agrees at 9 bases. CDR3 size: 13 residues. The chain's CDR3 is CAGSWDRAYGYTF. The CDR3 nucleotides are TGTGCCGGCAGCTGGGACAGGGCTTATGGCTACACCTTC.

The chain links TRBV19 to TRBJ1-2, with 10 positions matching TRBD1. V trimming: 4 bases; J trimming: 3 bases; junction bases outside the gene matches: 5. The CDR3 extends over 15 amino acids. Per the germline V gene, CDR1 is LNHDA and CDR2 is SQIVND (reference sequence). CDR3 nucleotides: TGTGCCAGTAGTAGCCAAGGGACAGGGGACTATGGCTACACCTTC. This translates into CASSSQGTGDYGYTF.

Regarding this clonotype: An end of the junction differs from the germline gene, which may be a read error. The genes are TRBV4-3 and TRBJ2-7; no reliable D call. Germline loops: CDR1 LGHNA, CDR2 YSLEER. The CDR3 spans 15 residues. The CDR3 sequence is CASSQAWVFTYEQYF. CDR3 coding DNA: TGCGCCAGCAGCCAAGCCTGGGTGTTCACCTATGAGCAGTACTTC.